These 20 T cell receptor beta chains came from one sample sequenced in a study of Tregs in tolerant kidney transplant recipients. Assay used: immunoSEQ multiplex PCR; TCRdb lists only in-frame clones, some missing. The table includes fewer than 80,000 clones, more than 95% detected once. The material sequenced was Tregs from blood, taken before the transplant. These receptor sequences come from a human donor who received a combined kidney and bone marrow transplant.

The chain couples TRBV7-9 to TRBJ2-7; D remains ambiguous. The CDR3 spans 12 residues. Germline loops: CDR1 SEHNR, CDR2 FQNEAQ (reference sequence). The ends were cut back, 1 base at V and 6 bases at J, with 7 bases in the middle. CDR3 region: CASSLVAREQYF. CDR3 sequence (DNA): TGTGCCAGCAGCTTAGTCGCGCGCGAGCAGTACTTC.

The chain couples TRBV6-5 to TRBJ1-1; a possible D gene is TRBD1 (5 bases). V shed 1 base and J shed 0 bases, with 9 bases lying between them. Germline assignment: CDR1 MNHEY and CDR2 SVGAGI. CDR3 length: 15 amino acids. The CDR3 DNA sequence: TGTGCCAGCAGTTACTGGGGGGTCATGAACACTGAAGCTTTCTTT. It translates to CASSYWGVMNTEAFF.

The CDR3 sequence: CASSWSGDSYNEQFF. CDR3 bases: TGTGCCAGTAGTTGGAGCGGGGACTCCTACAATGAGCAGTTCTTC. This chain uses TRBV19 with TRBJ2-1, with 7 bases aligning to TRBD2. This CDR3 has 15 amino acids. The V gene's germline CDR1 is LNHDA and CDR2 SQIVND (reference sequence). With 5 bases clipped from V and 0 bases from J, the junction kept 4 bases outside the gene matches.

The chain uses TRBV10-3 and TRBJ1-5; TRBD1 matches 8 bases. Germline V gene sequence: CDR1 ENHRY, CDR2 SYGVKD. The ends lost 4 bases at V and 5 bases at J; junction bases unmatched: 4. The CDR3 extends over 14 amino acids. CDR3 residues: CAISGTGFDQPQHF. CDR3 nucleotide sequence: TGTGCCATCAGTGGGACAGGGTTTGATCAGCCCCAGCATTTT.

CDR3 residues: CASSLLDPGRDAMEYF. The DNA for the CDR3 is TGTGCCAGCAGCTTGTTGGACCCTGGCCGGGATGCGATGGAGTACTTC. V and J are TRBV5-6 and TRBJ2-7; the D gene is possibly TRBD2 (5 bases). Trimming cost V 1 base and J 11 bases, with 25 bases left between them. Looked up from germline, CDR1 is SGHDT and CDR2 is YYEEEE. The CDR3 runs 16 residues.

This clone was detected only once. V usage is TRBV15 and J usage is TRBJ2-7; maybe TRBD1 (7 bases). The CDR3 sequence is 18 residues long. Germline values: CDR1 LNHNV, CDR2 YYDKDF (reference sequence). V was shortened by 3 bases and J by 0 bases, with 21 bases between the two germline ends. The CDR3 DNA sequence: TGTGCCACCAGCAGGGACCCCGGGGGACAGTTCACCTCCTACGAGCAGTACTTC. It codes for CATSRDPGGQFTSYEQYF.

The chain carries TRBV27 and TRBJ1-4; TRBD1 agrees at 10 bases. The CDR3 contains 17 residues. Germline V gene sequence: CDR1 MNHEY, CDR2 SMNVEV (reference sequence). The V and J ends lost 6 bases and 0 bases, in that order; junction bases with no gene match: 7. CDR3 nucleotides: TGTGCCAGCAGCCCAGACAGGGGGCTAGCAACTAATGAAAAACTGTTTTTT. Translation gives CASSPDRGLATNEKLFF.

The chain recombines TRBV10-3 with TRBJ2-2; weak D call: TRBD1 (6 bases). V gave up 5 bases and J gave up 3 bases, with 22 bases separating them. The germline gives CDR1 ENHRY, CDR2 SYGVKD. This CDR3 comprises 18 residues. The CDR3 sequence is CAISPSYFDRTYTGELFF. Here the CDR3 DNA reads TGTGCCATCAGTCCCTCCTACTTCGACAGGACCTACACCGGGGAGCTGTTTTTT.

The chain couples TRBV7-3 to TRBJ2-5; 7 bases map to TRBD1. V dropped 5 bases and J dropped 5; count of bases not matched to a gene: 5. The CDR3 totals 13 residues. Germline CDR1 reads SGHTA; CDR2 reads FQGTGA. The DNA of the CDR3 is TGTGCCAGCAGCCTGACAGGGTGGGAGACCCAGTACTTC. Encoded protein: CASSLTGWETQYF.

This clone showed up just once. The chain recombines TRBV10-3 with TRBJ2-3; TRBD2 matches 8 bases. The trim removed 2 bases at V and 3 bases at J, leaving 13 bases unmatched. Germline assignment: CDR1 ENHRY and CDR2 SYGVKD. This CDR3 is built from 18 residues. The chain's CDR3 is CAISERSGAGARTDTQYF. CDR3 nucleotide sequence: TGTGCCATCAGTGAGCGTTCAGGAGCGGGAGCGCGGACAGATACGCAGTATTTT.

This sequence joins TRBV5-6 and TRBJ1-2, with TRBD1 identical over 7 bases. Germline trimming cut 4 bases from V and 8 bases from J; bases unmatched to any gene: 23. Germline V gene lookup returns CDR1 SGHDT and CDR2 YYEEEE. This CDR3 region has 18 residues. CDR3 DNA: TGTGCCAGCAGCCAGGACAGGACAAGTACCGGCGTTCTGCGAGGCTACACCTTC. Its translation: CASSQDRTSTGVLRGYTF.

This clone was detected once. The chain is built from TRBV11-2 and TRBJ1-3, with unresolved D. The CDR3 length is 12 residues. The V end lost 5 bases, the J end lost 2 bases, and 4 bases lay between the germline ends. The germline CDR1 and CDR2 sequences are SGHAT and FQNNGV. CDR3 sequence: CASSLPGNTIYF. CDR3 nucleotides: TGTGCCAGCAGCCTCCCTGGAAACACCATATATTTT.

The chain employs TRBV7-9 and TRBJ2-7; D gene ambiguous. Looked up from germline, CDR1 is SEHNR and CDR2 is FQNEAQ (reference sequence). Trimming removed 5 bases at V and 1 base at J, with 12 bases between. CDR3 length: 14 residues. CDR3 protein: CASSLSQVSYEQYF. Here the CDR3 DNA reads TGTGCCAGCAGCCTGTCCCAGGTATCCTACGAGCAGTACTTC.

V is TRBV4-1 and J is TRBJ2-7; 10 nucleotides line up with TRBD2. J was trimmed by 3 bases and V by 1 base; bases with no gene match: 3. Per the germline V gene, CDR1 is MGHRA and CDR2 is YSYEKL. CDR3 size: 15 residues. CDR3 residues: CASSQGLAGVYEQYF. The CDR3 DNA sequence: TGCGCCAGCAGCCAAGGACTAGCGGGCGTCTACGAGCAGTACTTC.

In this sample, this clone turned up once. The chain employs TRBV27 and TRBJ2-2; TRBD2 matches 13 bases. Germline V gene data show CDR1 as MNHEY and CDR2 as SMNVEV (reference sequence). There are 18 residues in the CDR3. V was clipped by 1 base and J by 7 bases; unmatched bases: 9. CDR3 sequence (DNA): TGTGCCAGCAGTTTATTATGGACTAGCGGGAGCGTTGACGGGGAGCTGTTTTTT. Amino acids: CASSLLWTSGSVDGELFF.

The V and J genes are TRBV30 and TRBJ2-3; D gene unclear. The CDR3 consists of 15 residues. Germline assignment: CDR1 GTSNPN and CDR2 SVGIG (reference sequence). V was pared by 2 bases and J by 0 bases, with 12 bases between. The CDR3: CAWSIGSRSTDTQYF. The DNA for the CDR3 is TGTGCCTGGAGTATCGGGTCCCGGAGCACAGATACGCAGTATTTT. The entire variable domain, with the rest obtained from reference TRBV30 and TRBJ2-3, is as follows: SQTIHQWPATLVQPVGSPLSLECTVEGTSNPNLYWYRQAAGRGLQLLFYSVGIGQISSEVPQNLSASRPQDRQFILSSKKLLLSDSGFYLCAWSIGSRSTDTQYFGPGTRLTVL.

The chain joins TRBV7-2 to TRBJ1-1; no clear D. Germline CDR1 and CDR2: SGHTA and FQGNSA. V was clipped by 4 bases and J by 11 bases, with 11 bases between them. The length of the CDR3 is 11 residues. The CDR3 region has the DNA TGTGCCAGCAGCTCGCCGGGGAGGGCTTTCTTT. It translates to CASSSPGRAFF.

V is TRBV7-2 and J is TRBJ2-7, with 8 bases fitting TRBD1. Germline CDR1 SGHTA, CDR2 FQGNSA. Trimming removed 1 base from V and 3 bases from J; junction bases left unmatched: 2. The CDR3 consists of 14 residues. The CDR3 nucleotides are TGTGCCAGCAGCTTAGGGGGACAGGACTACGAGCAGTACTTC. Translated, it gives CASSLGGQDYEQYF.

The CDR3 is CASRSTYNYGYTF. Written as DNA, the CDR3 is TGTGCCAGCAGGAGCACGTATAACTATGGCTACACCTTC. The chain employs TRBV6-1 and TRBJ1-2; D is undetermined. V was cut by 6 bases and J by 1 base, with 9 bases left in between. The length of the CDR3 is 13 residues. Germline-derived CDR1 and CDR2 are MNHNS and SASEGT.

The V and J genes are TRBV4-2 and TRBJ1-4; D is ambiguous. The CDR3 consists of 14 residues. Germline loops: CDR1 LGHNA, CDR2 YNFKEQ. Trimming cost V 8 bases and J 4 bases, with 14 bases left between them. The CDR3 DNA is TGTGCCAGCTCGTTCGGGAGAGATAATGAAAAACTGTTTTTT. As protein: CASSFGRDNEKLFF.